This TCR beta chain was identified during a study of shared clonotypes between healthy human individuals. About the research overall: For every donor, three CD4 naive, three CD4 memory, two CD8 naive and one CD8 memory plates were used. Findings and limits, study-wide: With a few donors compared, about 5% of naive CD4 clonotypes were shared. Even with large depth, rarefaction showed that sorted-subset sequencing was incomplete.

The sorted-subset replicate PCRs were given approximately 190 ng DNA, which is about 30,000 T cell genomes. Some clones are missing from TCRdb's copy, which holds only in-frame ones; the method was immunoSEQ multiplex PCR. Altogether 2.5 million or so clones are present, 85% to 95% being singletons, with the ten largest covering around 0.15%. Germline lookup yields CDR1 SNHLY and CDR2 FYNNEI. Unmatched junction bases numbered 1, after V lost 5 bases and J lost 2 bases. The CDR3 runs to 14 residues. Turning to this clone: The antigen remains undetermined.

The TCR was taken from a young man in good health. The chain joins TRBV2 to TRBJ2-7, with 12 nucleotides matching TRBD2. The source material was naive CD4+ T cells sorted from blood. Subset of the sample: CD45RA+ positively selected. Written as DNA, the CDR3 is TGTGCCAGCAGTCGACTAGCGGGGGCCTACGAGCAGTACTTC. Amino acid sequence: CASSRLAGAYEQYF.